Presented here are 31 T cell receptor beta chains from one specimen sequenced in a study of post-analysis software for immune sequencing data. General observations from the study: Elevated frequency relative to controls characterized roughly five TRBV segments in patients, TRBV5-6, TRBV5-1 and TRBV20-1 among them.

For these receptors, no antigen is known. Unique molecular identifiers featured in each of the TCR beta cDNA libraries. Each CDR3 protein is one row after TCRdb ran MiXCR on the PCR reads. The data contain hundreds of thousands of distinct CDR3 sequences, roughly 30% of them singletons. What was sequenced was blood. The receptors originated from a girl under 18 with multiple sclerosis.

As to this clonotype: Given a much more abundant clone one base away, this may be a read error. The V and J genes are TRBV20-1 and TRBJ2-3, with 8 positions matching TRBD2. Looked up from germline, CDR1 is DFQATT and CDR2 is SNEGSKA (reference sequence). This CDR3 comprises 14 residues. V lost 2 bases and J lost 5; bases outside the gene matches: 6. The CDR3 sequence is CSARRRGEGDTQYF. The DNA for the CDR3 is TGCAGTGCTAGAAGGCGGGGGGAGGGAGATACGCAGTATTTT.

This clonotype was seen a handful of times. The chain recombines TRBV20-1 with TRBJ1-2, with a possible D match to TRBD1 (6 bases). The CDR3 is made up of 12 amino acids. V lost 0 bases and J 8 bases, leaving 10 bases between the germline ends. CDR1 DFQATT and CDR2 SNEGSKA come from the germline V gene (reference sequence). CDR3 DNA sequence: TGCAGTGCTAGAGACACAGGGAGCGGCTACACCTTC. As protein: CSARDTGSGYTF.

This clonotype was detected many times. CDR3 in amino acids: CASSLWGAGEAEQYF. The DNA for the CDR3 is TGTGCCAGCAGCTTATGGGGGGCAGGGGAGGCCGAGCAGTACTTC. The J gene is TRBJ2-7, the V gene TRBV7-2; D possibly uses TRBD1 or TRBD2 (6 bases each). V was pared by 2 bases and J by 6 bases, with 17 bases between. This CDR3 is built from 15 residues. Germline V CDR1 and CDR2: SGHTA, FQGNSA. The full variable domain, completed using reference TRBV7-2 and TRBJ2-7, is GAGVSQSPSNKVTEKGKDVELRCDPISGHTALYWYRQSLGQGLEFLIYFQGNSAPDKSGLPSDRFSAERTGGSVSTLTIQRTQQEDSAVYLCASSLWGAGEAEQYFGPGTRLTVT.

This clonotype was seen a single time. The rearrangement links TRBV24-1 to TRBJ2-2, with D tentatively TRBD1 (6 bases). Germline CDR1 reads KGHDR; CDR2 reads SFDVKD. Trimming left V 4 bases short and J 0 bases short, with 14 bases between. CDR3 length: 17 residues. In nucleotides, the CDR3 is TGTGCCACCAGTGACCCGACGGACAGACCGAACACCGGGGAGCTGTTTTTT. Residues: CATSDPTDRPNTGELFF.

This chain links TRBV5-1 with TRBJ2-6; 8 nucleotides line up with TRBD1. V gave up 4 bases and J gave up 2 bases; unmatched junction bases: 8. The CDR3 runs to 17 residues. Germline V gene sequence: CDR1 SGHRS, CDR2 YFSETQ. The CDR3 DNA reads as TGCGCCAGCAGCCAGAAACCAGGGGGCGCTGGGGCCAACGTCCTGACTTTC. This codes for CASSQKPGGAGANVLTF.

The V gene is TRBV2, the J gene TRBJ1-1; D uncertain. This CDR3 comprises 11 residues. CDR1 and CDR2 (germline): SNHLY, FYNNEI. Trimming shortened V by 11 bases and J by 10 bases, and 17 bases separated the two germline ends. The CDR3 loop reads CAARISQPAFF. DNA of the CDR3: TGTGCCGCTCGAATTTCGCAGCCAGCTTTCTTT.

This clonotype was counted at least ten times. The rearrangement links TRBV29-1 to TRBJ2-7; D tentatively fits TRBD1 or TRBD2 (7 bases each). V was pared by 6 bases and J by 2 bases, with 11 bases between. The CDR3 sequence is 12 residues long. CDR1 and CDR2 from the germline V gene are SQVTM and ANQGSEA. CDR3: CSVGGTAYEQYF. In DNA, the CDR3 is TGCAGCGTGGGAGGGACAGCCTACGAGCAGTACTTC.

The chain carries TRBV6-2 or TRBV6-3 and TRBJ2-5; TRBD2 aligns across 7 bases. Unmatched junction bases numbered 9, after V lost 6 bases and J lost 2 bases. Germline V gene sequence: CDR1 MNHEY, CDR2 SVGEGT. The CDR3 length is 15 residues. The CDR3 DNA reads as TGTGCCAGCAGACCCCAGACTAGCCTGCAAGAGACCCAGTACTTC. It yields the protein CASRPQTSLQETQYF.

The chain uses TRBV7-9 and TRBJ1-6; maybe TRBD1 (5 bases). Germline values: CDR1 SEHNR, CDR2 FQNEAQ (reference sequence). V lost 7 bases, J lost 8 bases, and 9 bases lay in between. CDR3 length: 12 residues. CDR3 DNA sequence: TGTGCCAGCACCGTAGGGGATTCACCCCTCCACTTT. This sequence encodes CASTVGDSPLHF.

The V gene is TRBV28, the J gene TRBJ2-7, with 8 bases matching TRBD1. This CDR3 is 13 amino acids long. V gave up 10 bases and J gave up 1 base; unmatched junction bases: 6. Per the germline V gene, CDR1 is MDHEN and CDR2 is SYDVKM. CDR3 protein: CAISRGRSYEQYF. As DNA, the CDR3 is TGTGCCATAAGCAGGGGGCGGTCCTACGAGCAGTACTTC.

This chain links TRBV12-3 or TRBV12-4 with TRBJ1-5, with 10 bases aligning to TRBD1. The CDR3 length is 15 residues. The junction had 7 bases not matched to a gene; V was cut back by 6 bases and J by 5 bases. The CDR3 reads CASSRGQGTHQPQHF. In nucleotides, the CDR3 is TGTGCCAGCAGCCGGGGACAGGGGACCCATCAGCCCCAGCATTTT.

The chain joins TRBV7-9 to TRBJ1-1; no firm D call. The germline CDR1 and CDR2 sequences are SEHNR and FQNEAQ (reference sequence). This CDR3 is built from 14 residues. With 5 bases removed from V and 3 bases from J, the gap between germline ends came to 13 bases. CDR3 sequence: CASSPDPIYTEAFF. CDR3 sequence (DNA): TGTGCCAGCAGCCCAGATCCTATCTACACTGAAGCTTTCTTT.

This clonotype was counted between two and nine times. The rearrangement links TRBV5-1 to TRBJ1-1; D is possibly TRBD1 (5 bases). CDR1 SGHRS and CDR2 YFSETQ come from the germline V gene. With 0 bases removed from V and 5 bases from J, the gap between germline ends came to 11 bases. This CDR3 comprises 14 residues. The DNA of the CDR3 is TGCGCCAGCAGCTTGGAGCAGGGATGGACTGAAGCTTTCTTT. The encoded protein is CASSLEQGWTEAFF.

The CDR3: CASSRPVLELFF. Here the CDR3 DNA reads TGTGCCAGCAGCCGGCCGGTCTTGGAGCTGTTTTTT. The chain recombines TRBV7-9 with TRBJ2-2, with D unresolved. Germline V gives CDR1 SEHNR, CDR2 FQNEAQ (reference sequence). CDR3 length equals 12 residues. Trimming left V 5 bases short and J 10 bases short, with 11 bases between.

V usage is TRBV9 and J usage is TRBJ2-5; the match to TRBD1 covers 7 bases. V dropped 0 bases and J dropped 11; count of bases not matched to a gene: 13. Germline CDR1 is SGDLS and CDR2 is YYNGEE. This CDR3 region has 15 residues. CDR3 amino acids: CASSVDGTALGEQYF. The CDR3 DNA reads TGTGCCAGCAGCGTAGATGGGACAGCCCTTGGAGAGCAGTACTTC.

This clonotype was detected ten times or more. The V gene is TRBV5-1, the J gene TRBJ2-5, with a tentative D call TRBD2 (6 bases). Germline assignment: CDR1 SGHRS and CDR2 YFSETQ. V gave up 2 bases and J gave up 4 bases, with 15 bases separating them. The CDR3 totals 15 residues. CDR3 bases: TGCGCCAGCAGCTTTAGCGGCGGGAAAGGAGAGACCCAGTACTTC. The encoded protein is CASSFSGGKGETQYF.

This clonotype was detected a few times. The chain uses TRBV5-1 and TRBJ1-1; TRBD1 matches at 8 bases. The CDR3 totals 15 residues. CDR1 and CDR2 from the germline V gene are SGHRS and YFSETQ. The V segment lost 4 bases and the J segment 2 bases; nucleotides outside the gene matches: 7. The CDR3 DNA sequence: TGCGCCAGCAGCGCTGGGGGACAGGTAAACACTGAAGCTTTCTTT. Translated, it gives CASSAGGQVNTEAFF.

The chain carries TRBV5-1 and TRBJ2-5, with 8 bases fitting TRBD1. There are 16 residues in the CDR3. J was trimmed by 0 bases and V by 0 bases; bases with no gene match: 4. Looked up from germline, CDR1 is SGHRS and CDR2 is YFSETQ. As DNA, the CDR3 is TGCGCCAGCAGCTTGGCCGGGACAGGTCACCAAGAGACCCAGTACTTC. Translating it yields CASSLAGTGHQETQYF.

V gene TRBV13 combines with J gene TRBJ2-5, with 7 bases aligning to TRBD1. The V and J ends lost 5 bases and 1 base, in that order; junction bases with no gene match: 7. The CDR3 consists of 15 residues. Germline V gives CDR1 PRHDT, CDR2 FYEKMQ (reference sequence). CDR3 in DNA: TGTGCCAGCAGCCCAAGGGACAGTCGCCAAGAGACCCAGTACTTC. Translated, it gives CASSPRDSRQETQYF.

This clonotype was detected only a few times. This rearrangement joins TRBV11-2 to TRBJ2-5; 8 bases line up with TRBD1. V shed 5 bases, J shed 1 base, and the junction held 12 bases outside the gene matches. CDR3 size: 17 residues. Germline values: CDR1 SGHAT, CDR2 FQNNGV. This CDR3 reads CASSPTPRGLPQETQYF. CDR3 DNA sequence: TGTGCCAGCAGCCCAACCCCCAGGGGGCTACCCCAAGAGACCCAGTACTTC. Full variable domain (outside the CDR3, taken from reference TRBV11-2 and TRBJ2-5): EAGVAQSPRYKIIEKRQSVAFWCNPISGHATLYWYQQILGQGPKLLIQFQNNGVVDDSQLPKDRFSAERLKGVDSTLKIQPAKLEDSAVYLCASSPTPRGLPQETQYFGPGTRLLVL.

This clonotype occurred a few times. V usage is TRBV10-3 and J usage is TRBJ2-7; 12 positions agree with TRBD2. Germline CDR1 and CDR2: ENHRY and SYGVKD. The CDR3 contains 15 residues. V trimming: 5 bases; J trimming: 2 bases; junction bases outside the gene matches: 4. CDR3 nucleotide sequence: TGTGCCATCAGTAATCGACTAGCGGGAGCCTACGAGCAGTACTTC. This sequence encodes CAISNRLAGAYEQYF.

A remark on this clonotype: At one end the junction does not follow the germline gene, possibly because of a read error. The V and J genes are TRBV20-1 and TRBJ2-2; D possibly corresponds to TRBD2 (6 bases). The V gene's germline CDR1 is DFQATT and CDR2 SNEGSKA (reference sequence). CDR3 length equals 16 residues. The CDR3 nucleotides read TGCAGTGCTAGCCAATCGGGTAGGATAGTCACCGGGGGGCTGTTTTTT. Encoded protein: CSASQSGRIVTGGLFF.

The rearrangement uses TRBV20-1 and TRBJ2-5; 7 bases are a match to TRBD2. J was trimmed by 2 bases and V by 3 bases; bases with no gene match: 18. The length of the CDR3 is 18 residues. CDR1 is DFQATT and CDR2 is SNEGSKA in the germline V gene (reference sequence). The CDR3 DNA sequence: TGCAGTGCTAGTCTCAGTTTTCGAAGGCTAGCGGAACAAGAGACCCAGTACTTC. This codes for CSASLSFRRLAEQETQYF.

The rearrangement uses TRBV5-5 and TRBJ1-1; D is unresolved. V gave up 4 bases and J gave up 0 bases, with 16 bases separating them. The CDR3 is made up of 16 amino acids. Germline values: CDR1 SGHKS, CDR2 YYEKEE (reference sequence). This CDR3 is CASSLLGTAVNTEAFF. DNA for the CDR3: TGTGCCAGCAGCCTCCTTGGTACTGCGGTGAACACTGAAGCTTTCTTT.

This sequence joins TRBV27 and TRBJ1-1; D possibly corresponds to TRBD1 (6 bases). This CDR3 is built from 13 residues. Germline CDR1 reads MNHEY; CDR2 reads SMNVEV (reference sequence). With 6 bases removed from V and 5 bases from J, the gap between germline ends came to 13 bases. The CDR3 is CASRLQGGTEAFF. In DNA, the CDR3 is TGTGCCAGCAGGTTACAGGGAGGGACTGAAGCTTTCTTT.

This rearrangement joins TRBV18 to TRBJ1-4; 9 bases agree with TRBD1. This CDR3 is 15 amino acids long. From germline, CDR1 is KGHSH and CDR2 LQKENI. Trimming removed 2 bases from V and 11 bases from J; junction bases left unmatched: 9. The CDR3: CASSPEGTGLRKLFF. The CDR3 coding sequence is TGTGCCAGCTCACCAGAGGGGACAGGGCTGAGGAAACTGTTTTTT. The complete variable domain, with remaining parts taken from reference TRBV18 and TRBJ1-4, reads NAGVMQNPRHLVRRRGQEARLRCSPMKGHSHVYWYRQLPEEGLKFMVYLQKENIIDESGMPKERFSAEFPKEGPSILRIQQVVRGDSAAYFCASSPEGTGLRKLFFGSGTQLSVL.

Only a few counts were recorded for this clonotype. The rearrangement uses TRBV24-1 and TRBJ2-1; D is possibly TRBD1 or TRBD2 (5 bases each). Germline CDR1 and CDR2: KGHDR and SFDVKD. This CDR3 has 15 residues. Trimming stripped 0 bases from V and 0 bases from J, with 5 bases between. CDR3 coding DNA: TGTGCCACCAGTGATTTGGGGGGCTCCTACAATGAGCAGTTCTTC. Translated: CATSDLGGSYNEQFF.

This chain uses TRBV29-1 with TRBJ2-7, with D possibly called TRBD1 or TRBD2 (5 bases each). CDR1 is SQVTM and CDR2 is ANQGSEA in the germline V gene. This CDR3 is built from 14 residues. Deletions cut 5 bases from V and 0 bases from J, with 14 bases between. The CDR3 reads CSVLGTELSYEQYF. The CDR3 bases are TGCAGCGTTCTAGGGACGGAACTCTCCTACGAGCAGTACTTC.

This clonotype was seen a few times. The chain joins TRBV28 to TRBJ2-3; D unclear. The V and J ends lost 4 bases and 6 bases respectively, with 14 bases between them. The CDR3 covers 14 residues. Germline assignment: CDR1 MDHEN and CDR2 SYDVKM. Here the CDR3 reads CASSSGSTWDTQYF. In DNA form, the CDR3 reads TGTGCCAGCAGTTCTGGGTCTACCTGGGATACGCAGTATTTT.

Notes on this clonotype: Germline and junction disagree at one end, which may indicate a read error. CDR3 nucleotide sequence: TGCGCCAGCAGCTTGGTAGCTAGCGGGCAAACCTCCTGCGAGCAGTACTTC. The encoded protein is CASSLVASGQTSCEQYF. The genes are TRBV5-1 and TRBJ2-7; 8 nucleotides line up with TRBD2. The germline V gene has CDR1 SGHRS and CDR2 YFSETQ. The CDR3 has 17 residues.

This clonotype was counted a few times. The genes are TRBV6-5 and TRBJ2-4, with a possible D match to TRBD1 (6 bases). The V end was cut by 4 bases, the J end by 1 base, with 11 bases between. From germline, CDR1 is MNHEY and CDR2 SVGAGI. The CDR3 has 15 amino acids. The CDR3 nucleotides are TGTGCCAGCAGTTCTACAGGGTATGCCAAAAACATTCAGTACTTC. This gives the protein CASSSTGYAKNIQYF.